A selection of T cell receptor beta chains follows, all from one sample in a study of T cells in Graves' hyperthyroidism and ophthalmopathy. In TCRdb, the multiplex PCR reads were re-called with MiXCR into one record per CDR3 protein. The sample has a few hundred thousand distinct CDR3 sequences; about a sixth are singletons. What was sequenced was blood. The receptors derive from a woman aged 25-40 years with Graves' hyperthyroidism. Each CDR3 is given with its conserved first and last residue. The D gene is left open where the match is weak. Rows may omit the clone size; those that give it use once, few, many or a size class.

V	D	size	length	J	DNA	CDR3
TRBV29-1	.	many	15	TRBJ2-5	TGCAGCGTTGAAGGCGCTCAAGAGCACCAAGAGACCCAGTACTTC	CSVEGAQEHQETQYF
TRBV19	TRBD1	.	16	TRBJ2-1	TGTGCCAGTAGTTTCGACAGGGTGGTCGGTTTTGATGAGCAGTTCTTC	CASSFDRVVGFDEQFF
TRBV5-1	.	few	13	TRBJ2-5	TGCGCCAGCAACCGGGACATCCAAGAGACCCAGTACTTC	CASNRDIQETQYF
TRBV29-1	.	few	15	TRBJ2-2	TGCAGCGTTGCAACCGGAACCTACAACACCGGGGAGCTGTTTTTT	CSVATGTYNTGELFF
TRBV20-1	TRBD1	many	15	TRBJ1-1	TGCAGTGCTTGCAAGACAGGGCCCTTGAACACTGAAGCTTTCTTT	CSACKTGPLNTEAFF
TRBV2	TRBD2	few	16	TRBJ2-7	TGTGCCAGCAGTCAGGCCCGACTAGCTGGAGCCTACGAGCAGTACTTC	CASSQARLAGAYEQYF
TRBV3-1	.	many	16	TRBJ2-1	TGTGCCAGCAGCCCCGTCCGTCTGAGGACGCACAATGAGCAGTTCTTC	CASSPVRLRTHNEQFF
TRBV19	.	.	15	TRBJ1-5	TGTGCCAGTACCTCTAACCGTTATAGCAATCAGCCCCAGCATTTT	CASTSNRYSNQPQHF
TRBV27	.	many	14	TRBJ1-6	TGTGCCAGCAGACTGGGTGGAATCAATTCACCCCTCCACTTT	CASRLGGINSPLHF
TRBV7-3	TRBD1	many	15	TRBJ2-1	TGTGCCAGCAGCCCGACAGGGCCGAACTACAATGAGCAGTTCTTC	CASSPTGPNYNEQFF
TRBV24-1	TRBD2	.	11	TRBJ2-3	TGTGCCACCGGAGCGGGGGATACGCAGTATTTT	CATGAGDTQYF
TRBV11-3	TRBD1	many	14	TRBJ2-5	TGTGCCAGCAGCGTAGGGACAGGGCAAGAGACCCAGTACTTC	CASSVGTGQETQYF
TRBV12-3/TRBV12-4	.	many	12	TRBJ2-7	TGTGCCAGCAGTCTGACTACTAGCGAGCAGTACTTC	CASSLTTSEQYF
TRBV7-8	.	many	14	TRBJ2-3	TGTGCCAGCAGCTTATCTAGCAGCACAGATACGCAGTATTTT	CASSLSSSTDTQYF
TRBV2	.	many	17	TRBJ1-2	TGTGCCAGCAGTGAACCCCCTCGGAGGGAGGGGCACTATGGCTACACCTTC	CASSEPPRREGHYGYTF
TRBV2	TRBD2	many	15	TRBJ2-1	TGTGCCAGCAGTGATTTAGCGGGAGGTTACAATGAGCAGTTCTTC	CASSDLAGGYNEQFF
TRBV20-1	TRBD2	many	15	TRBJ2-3	TGCAGTGCTAGCAAGACTAGCGGACACACAGATACGCAGTATTTT	CSASKTSGHTDTQYF
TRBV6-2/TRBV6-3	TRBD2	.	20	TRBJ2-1	TGTGCCAGCAGTGGCACCACTAGCGGGAGGGCCCATACGGAGTACAATGAGCAGTTCTTC	CASSGTTSGRAHTEYNEQFF
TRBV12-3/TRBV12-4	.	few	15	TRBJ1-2	TGTGCCAGCAGCCTAGCGATAAAGACTAACTATGGCTACACCTTC	CASSLAIKTNYGYTF
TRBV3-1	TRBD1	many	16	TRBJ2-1	TGTGCCAGCAGCCACACAGGGGGCACTCTCTACAATGAGCAGTTCTTC	CASSHTGGTLYNEQFF
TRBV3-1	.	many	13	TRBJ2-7	TGTGCCAGCAGCCCAGCCGGTGACTACGAGCAGTACTTC	CASSPAGDYEQYF
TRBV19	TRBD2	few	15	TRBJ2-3	TGTGCCAGTAGTACGGCGGGAGACCGCCCAGATACGCAGTATTTT	CASSTAGDRPDTQYF
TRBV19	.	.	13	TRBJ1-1	TGTGCCAGTAGTATTCCAGACACCGGAGAAGCTTTCTTT	CASSIPDTGEAFF
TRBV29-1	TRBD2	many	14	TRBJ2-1	TGCAGCGTCGAGGAGCGGGAGGTTAACAATGAGCAGTTCTTC	CSVEEREVNNEQFF
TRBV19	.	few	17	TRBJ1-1	TGTGCCAGTAGTTCCTTGACAGCGGGGGTTTCGAACACTGAAGCTTTCTTT	CASSSLTAGVSNTEAFF
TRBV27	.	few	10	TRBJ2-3	TGTGCCAGCTATGGGGATACGCAGTATTTT	CASYGDTQYF
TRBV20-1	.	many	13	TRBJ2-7	TGCAGTGCTAGAGATCCCCATAGCTACGAGCAGTACTTC	CSARDPHSYEQYF
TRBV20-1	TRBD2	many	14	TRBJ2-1	TGCAGTGCTTTAAGCGGGAGTACCTACAATGAGCAGTTCTTC	CSALSGSTYNEQFF
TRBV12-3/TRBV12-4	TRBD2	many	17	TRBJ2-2	TGTGCCAGCAGTTTAGGGGAGGGGACGGCGGGCCCCGGGGAGCTGTTTTTT	CASSLGEGTAGPGELFF
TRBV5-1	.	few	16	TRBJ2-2	TGCGCCAGCAGCTCCCAGGGGTACGTGAACACCGGGGAGCTGTTTTTT	CASSSQGYVNTGELFF
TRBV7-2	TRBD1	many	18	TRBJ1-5	TGTGCCAGCAGCCCTAGTAGCTGGACAGGACCATCTAATCAGCCCCAGCATTTT	CASSPSSWTGPSNQPQHF
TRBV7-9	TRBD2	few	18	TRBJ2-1	TGTGCCAGCAGCTCGGGAAGAGCGGGATCGGGCTCCTACAATGAGCAGTTCTTC	CASSSGRAGSGSYNEQFF
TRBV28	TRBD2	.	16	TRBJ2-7	TGTGCCAGCAGCCGGGGGGGGAGGGCAACTTACTACGAGCAGTACTTC	CASSRGGRATYYEQYF
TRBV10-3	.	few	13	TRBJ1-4	TGTGCCATCAGTGCAGGGGAGGCTGAAAAACTGTTTTTT	CAISAGEAEKLFF
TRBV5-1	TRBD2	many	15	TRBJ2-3	TGCGCCAGCAACGAGCGGGATACTAGCACAGATACGCAGTATTTT	CASNERDTSTDTQYF
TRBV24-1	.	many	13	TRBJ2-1	TGTGCCACCAGTGATCGGACGGGACGAGAGCAGTTCTTC	CATSDRTGREQFF
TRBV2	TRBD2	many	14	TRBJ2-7	TGTGCCAGCAGTGAATTAGCGGGGGGCATCGAGCAGTACTTC	CASSELAGGIEQYF
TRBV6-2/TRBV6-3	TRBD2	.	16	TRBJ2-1	TGTGCCAGCTGTTCACTAGCGGGAGGACCCTACAATGAGCAGTTCTTC	CASCSLAGGPYNEQFF
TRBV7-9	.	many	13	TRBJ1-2	TGTGCCAGCAGTAAAACGGGGGGCGGTGGCTACACCTTC	CASSKTGGGGYTF
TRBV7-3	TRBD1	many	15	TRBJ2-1	TGTGCCAGCAGCCGCGCCGGGACAGGGGGAAATGAGCAGTTCTTC	CASSRAGTGGNEQFF
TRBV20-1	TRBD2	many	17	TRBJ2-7	TGCAGTGCTAACAGTGGACTAGCGGGAGGGAGCTCCTACGAGCAGTACTTC	CSANSGLAGGSSYEQYF
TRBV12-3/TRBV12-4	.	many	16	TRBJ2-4	TGTGCCAGCAGTTTAGTACTGTGGGAGGGGGGAGACATTCAGTACTTC	CASSLVLWEGGDIQYF
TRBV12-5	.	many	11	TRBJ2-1	TGTGCTAGTGGTTTGGTACGCGAGCAGTTCTTC	CASGLVREQFF
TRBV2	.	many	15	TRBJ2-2	TGTGCCAGCAGTGTTGGCACACCGAACACCGGGGAGCTGTTTTTT	CASSVGTPNTGELFF
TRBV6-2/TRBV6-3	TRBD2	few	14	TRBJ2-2	TGTGCCAGCAGTTACGGACCGACTAGCGAGGAGCTGTTTTTT	CASSYGPTSEELFF
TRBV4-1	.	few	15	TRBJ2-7	TGCGCCAGCAGCCAAGCCAGGGGAAAGGGATACGAGCAGTACTTC	CASSQARGKGYEQYF